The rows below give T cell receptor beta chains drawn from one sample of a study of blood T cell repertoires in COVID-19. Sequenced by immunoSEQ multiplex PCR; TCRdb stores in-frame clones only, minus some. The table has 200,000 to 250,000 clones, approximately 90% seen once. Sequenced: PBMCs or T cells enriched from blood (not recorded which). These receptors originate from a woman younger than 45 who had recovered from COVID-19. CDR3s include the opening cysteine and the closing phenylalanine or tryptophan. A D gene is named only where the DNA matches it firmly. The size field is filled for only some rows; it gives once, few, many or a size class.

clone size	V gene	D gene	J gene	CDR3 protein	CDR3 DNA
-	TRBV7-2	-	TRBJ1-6	CASSLAQGAYNSPLHF	TGTGCCAGCAGCTTAGCCCAAGGGGCCTATAATTCACCCCTCCACTTT
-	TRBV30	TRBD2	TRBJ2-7	CAWSEGLAYEQYF	TGTGCCTGGAGTGAGGGACTAGCTTACGAGCAGTACTTC
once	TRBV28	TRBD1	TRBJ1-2	CASSLDRDRGSYYGYTF	TGTGCCAGCAGTTTAGACCGGGACAGGGGAAGTTACTATGGCTACACCTTC
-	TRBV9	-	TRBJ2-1	CASSMTEHEQFF	TGTGCCAGCAGCATGACGGAGCATGAGCAGTTCTTC
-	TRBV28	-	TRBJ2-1	CASTTTGWEQFF	TGTGCCAGCACCACTACAGGGTGGGAGCAGTTCTTC
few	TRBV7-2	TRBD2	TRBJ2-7	CASSPRDSGRAVQYF	TGTGCCAGCAGCCCGCGGGATAGCGGGAGGGCCGTACAGTACTTC
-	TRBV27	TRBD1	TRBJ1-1	CASSLATGGPEAFF	TGTGCCAGCAGTTTAGCGACAGGGGGTCCTGAAGCTTTCTTT
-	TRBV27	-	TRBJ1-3	CASSLSRGGSGNTIYF	TGTGCCAGCAGTTTATCCCGCGGCGGATCTGGAAACACCATATATTTT
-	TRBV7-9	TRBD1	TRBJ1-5	CASSLGGTGHNQPQHF	TGTGCCAGCAGCTTAGGAGGGACAGGGCACAATCAGCCCCAGCATTTT
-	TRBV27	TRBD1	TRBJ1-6	CASRTGYNSPLHF	TGTGCCAGCAGGACAGGGTATAATTCACCCCTCCACTTT
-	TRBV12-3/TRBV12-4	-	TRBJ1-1	CASSLTPNTEAFF	TGTGCCAGCAGTTTGACACCCAACACTGAAGCTTTCTTT
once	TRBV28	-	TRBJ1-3	CASSLLGPGNTIYF	TGTGCCAGCAGCCTTCTGGGCCCTGGGAACACCATATATTTT
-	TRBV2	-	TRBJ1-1	CASSFRPGVGTEAFF	TGTGCCAGCAGTTTTAGACCAGGGGTCGGCACTGAAGCTTTCTTT
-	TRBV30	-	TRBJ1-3	CAWRKGWGDSGNTIYF	TGTGCCTGGAGGAAAGGGTGGGGGGACTCTGGAAACACCATATATTTT
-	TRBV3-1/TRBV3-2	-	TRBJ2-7	CASSQEWPPYEQYF	TGTGCCAGCAGCCAAGAGTGGCCGCCTTACGAGCAGTACTTC
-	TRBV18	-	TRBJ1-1	CASSPTNFGSRTEAFF	TGTGCCAGCTCACCTACAAATTTCGGGTCGCGCACTGAAGCTTTCTTT
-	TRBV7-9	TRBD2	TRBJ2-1	CASSLAGLAGRRSYNEQFF	TGTGCCAGCAGCTTAGCGGGACTAGCGGGTCGACGCTCCTACAATGAGCAGTTCTTC
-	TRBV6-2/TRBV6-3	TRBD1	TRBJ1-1	CASSYSYTGGSRRHTEAFF	TGTGCCAGCAGTTACTCGTACACAGGGGGCAGCCGTCGGCACACTGAAGCTTTCTTT
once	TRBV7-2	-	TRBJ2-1	CASSFSSYNEQFF	TGTGCCAGCAGCTTTAGCTCCTACAATGAGCAGTTCTTC
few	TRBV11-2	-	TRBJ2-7	CASSLVPSQEQYF	TGTGCCAGCAGCTTAGTCCCCAGTCAAGAGCAGTACTTC
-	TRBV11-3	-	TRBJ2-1	CASSLDLWGRSSSYNEQFF	TGTGCCAGCAGCTTAGATCTCTGGGGGAGGTCCAGCTCCTACAATGAGCAGTTCTTC
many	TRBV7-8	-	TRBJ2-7	CASSFEGASSYEQYF	TGTGCCAGCAGCTTTGAAGGGGCCAGCTCCTACGAGCAGTACTTC
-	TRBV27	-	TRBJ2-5	CASSLAPQRMGGQRETQYF	TGTGCCAGCAGCCTAGCCCCTCAACGGATGGGGGGGCAAAGAGAGACCCAGTACTTC
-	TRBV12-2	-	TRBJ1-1	CASRLEAPRPKNTEAFF	TGTGCAAGTCGCTTAGAGGCGCCGAGGCCCAAGAACACTGAAGCTTTCTTT
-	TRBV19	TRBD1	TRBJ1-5	CASSTPGTGGNQPQHF	TGTGCCAGTAGTACCCCCGGGACAGGGGGCAATCAGCCCCAGCATTTT
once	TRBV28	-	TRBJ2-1	CASSLFRDWGNEQFF	TGTGCCAGCAGTTTATTCAGGGATTGGGGCAATGAGCAGTTCTTC
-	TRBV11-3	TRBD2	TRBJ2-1	CASSLRPSGSSYNEQFF	TGTGCCAGCAGCTTAAGACCCAGCGGGAGCTCCTACAATGAGCAGTTCTTC
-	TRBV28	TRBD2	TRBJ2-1	CASSSRTSPKSSYNEQFF	TGTGCCAGCAGTTCCAGGACTAGCCCTAAGAGCTCCTACAATGAGCAGTTCTTC
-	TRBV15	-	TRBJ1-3	CATSRVQTVPGNTIYF	TGTGCCACCAGCAGAGTTCAAACAGTACCTGGAAACACCATATATTTT